This TCR beta chain was obtained from a study of blood T cells in healthy people across ages. This CDR3 is built from 15 residues. Germline CDR1 SGHAT, CDR2 FQNNGV. This clonotype appeared once. Sample-barcoded 5' priming and a J-beta primer mix drove a second PCR of roughly 7 to 11 cycles. Tagging of each cDNA molecule was performed by a template-switch adaptor with 12 random nucleotides. One entry per CDR3 protein results from TCRdb running MiXCR on the 5' RACE reads. The sample contains 1.5 million to 2 million distinct CDR3 sequences, roughly 30% of which appear only once. The chain joins TRBV11-2 to TRBJ2-5; TRBD2 agrees at 9 bases. TRBJ2-7 explains the end of the DNA better; the J call may be wrong. This sequence was found in a woman in her thirties in good health. The sample taken for sequencing was blood. CDR3: CASSDPAGGQLEQYF. The CDR3 DNA follows: TGTGCCAGCAGCGATCCCGCGGGGGGGCAACTCGAGCAGTACTTC.